This record covers a single T cell receptor beta chain. This record belongs to a study of T cells in Graves' hyperthyroidism and ophthalmopathy. RNA transcripts served as the template for amplifying TCR beta CDR3 regions. With the HTBI primer set, the TCR CDR3 went through a first round of RT-PCR. TCRdb re-derived calls from the multiplex PCR reads in MiXCR, one entry per CDR3 protein. The repertoire consists of about 680,000 distinct CDR3 sequences, with approximately 36% occurring once and the leading ten covering 30% to 40%. V was shortened by 7 bases and J by 1 base, with 10 bases between the two germline ends. The CDR3 is 13 residues long. Germline V gene sequence: CDR1 SNHLY, CDR2 FYNNEI.

This clonotype was sampled from a woman in her 40s with Graves' hyperthyroidism. The sequencing sample was made of blood. J is TRBJ1-1 and V is TRBV2; no reliable D call. CDR3 residues: CASTDTGNTEAFF. The CDR3 region has the DNA TGTGCCAGCACTGATACGGGGAACACTGAAGCTTTCTTT.